This T cell receptor beta chain was recovered during a study of OX40 agonist ivuxolimab in advanced cancers. Germline V gene sequence: CDR1 SGHRS, CDR2 YFSETQ. Trimming took off 3 bases at V and 1 base at J, with 6 bases between the two ends. This CDR3 is built from 13 residues. Study-wide results and limits: Clonal expansion in partial responders at 0.1-3.0 mg/kg ranked among the lowest. Relative to CD4+ cells, CD8+ T cells on average had more expanded clones.

With respect to this clone: Its matching antigen is unknown.

The table came from immunoSEQ multiplex PCR; TCRdb's copy has only in-frame clones and leaves some out. This table holds 70,000 to 100,000 clones, about nine tenths found once. This receptor was identified in an adult with an advanced solid tumor such as melanoma, head and neck, liver or kidney cancer. V is TRBV5-1 and J is TRBJ2-3; D is unresolved. The sequencing used CD4+ or CD8+ T cells sorted from blood, collected in a trial of the OX40 agonist ivuxolimab. In nucleotides, the CDR3 is TGCGCCAGCAGCTCTTATGGCACAGATACGCAGTATTTT. This sequence encodes CASSSYGTDTQYF.